A single T cell receptor (beta chain) is shown here with its context. What it binds is not known. Samples were taken at extremely preterm deliveries at about 23-28 weeks of gestation. Mothers with known HIV infection were excluded. Sorted cells: live naive CD8+ T cells, CD45RA+CCR7+, Annexin V-negative. This sample was included in a study of naive CD8 T cells in extremely preterm neonates. The junction had 4 bases not matched to a gene; V was cut back by 4 bases and J by 0 bases. CDR3 length: 16 amino acids. The germline V gene has CDR1 MNHEY and CDR2 SVGAGI. Study-wide results and limits: Compared with all age groups, preterm neonates showed less repertoire richness. Preterm CDR3s were shorter than older groups', with fewer N additions and less trimming.

The method was immunoSEQ multiplex PCR; TCRdb's version includes in-frame clones alone and lacks a portion of them. This repertoire shows around 5,400 clones, 90% to 95% found once; its top ten account for around 0.6%. The chain joins TRBV6-5 to TRBJ2-1; 9 nucleotides align to TRBD2. The sample consisted of naive CD8+ T cells from cord blood. This receptor was identified in a boy who was born preterm. Written as DNA, the CDR3 is TGTGCCAGCAGTTTAGCGGGAGACAGCTCCTACAATGAGCAGTTCTTC. Translating it yields CASSLAGDSSYNEQFF.